This TCR beta chain stems from a study of T cell responses to AZD1222 COVID-19 vaccine. The sample holds one count of this clone. Its target is not known. The germline V gene encodes CDR1 WNHNN and CDR2 SYGVQD (reference sequence). V was clipped by 6 bases and J by 2 bases, with 4 bases between them. The CDR3 loop spans 11 amino acids. Profiled with immunoSEQ multiplex PCR; TCRdb holds only in-frame clones, not every one. The repertoire holds approximately 100,000 clones, with around nine tenths as singletons. Study-wide results and limits: Recipients of AZD1222 seropositive at baseline numbered only 5 or 6. White British donors predominated, females outnumbered males, and clonal diversity was possibly underestimated. Targets within unmutated variant regions were reportedly found for nearly half of spike-specific TCRs.

The sequence came from an adult who received the MenACWY meningococcal vaccine as a control. The chain has TRBV10-1 and TRBJ1-2; D not resolved. The sample here was peripheral blood, taken 28 days after the second dose of the MenACWY control vaccine. The chain's CDR3 is CASRGNYGYTF. CDR3 nucleotides: TGCGCCAGCAGGGGGAACTATGGCTACACCTTC.